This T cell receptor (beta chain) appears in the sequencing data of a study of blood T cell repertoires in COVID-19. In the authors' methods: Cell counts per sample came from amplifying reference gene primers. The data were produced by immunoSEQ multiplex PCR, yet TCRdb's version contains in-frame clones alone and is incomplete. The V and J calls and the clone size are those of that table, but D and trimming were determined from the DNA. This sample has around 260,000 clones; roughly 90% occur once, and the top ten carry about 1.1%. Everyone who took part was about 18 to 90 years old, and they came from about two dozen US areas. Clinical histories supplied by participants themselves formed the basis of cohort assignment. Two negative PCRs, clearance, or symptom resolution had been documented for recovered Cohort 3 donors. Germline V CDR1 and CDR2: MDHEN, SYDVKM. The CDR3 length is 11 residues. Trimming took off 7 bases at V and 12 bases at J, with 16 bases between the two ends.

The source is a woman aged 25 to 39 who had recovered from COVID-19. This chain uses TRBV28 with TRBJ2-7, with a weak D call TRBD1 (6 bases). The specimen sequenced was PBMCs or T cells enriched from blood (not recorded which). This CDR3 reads CASKGQGFPYF. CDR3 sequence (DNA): TGTGCCAGCAAGGGTCAGGGGTTCCCGTACTTC.